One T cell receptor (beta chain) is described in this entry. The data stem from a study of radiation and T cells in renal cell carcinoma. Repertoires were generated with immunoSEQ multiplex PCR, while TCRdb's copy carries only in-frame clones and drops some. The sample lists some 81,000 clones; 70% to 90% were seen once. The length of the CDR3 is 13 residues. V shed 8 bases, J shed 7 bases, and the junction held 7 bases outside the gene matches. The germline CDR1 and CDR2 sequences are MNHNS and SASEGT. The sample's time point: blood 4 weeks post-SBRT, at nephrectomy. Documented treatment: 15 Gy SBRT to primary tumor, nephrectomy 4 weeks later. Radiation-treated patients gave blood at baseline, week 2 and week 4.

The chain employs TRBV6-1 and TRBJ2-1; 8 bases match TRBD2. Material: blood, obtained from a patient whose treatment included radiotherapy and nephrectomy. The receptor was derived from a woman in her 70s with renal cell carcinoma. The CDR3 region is CASVERGWNEQFF. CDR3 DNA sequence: TGTGCCAGCGTAGAGCGGGGGTGGAATGAGCAGTTCTTC.